The next 23 T cell receptor beta chains were all read from a single sample in a study of blood T cell repertoires in COVID-19. Only in-frame clones appear in the TCRdb table, and some are missing; sequencing was by immunoSEQ multiplex PCR. The sample contains more than 150,000 clones, approximately 83% of which appear only once. The specimen was peripheral blood. The receptors come from a man between 65 and 80 years old who had recovered from COVID-19.

The table lists this clone with a count of one. J is TRBJ1-5 and V is TRBV7-9; no reliable D call. This CDR3 region has 14 residues. The V end was cut by 5 bases, the J end by 7 bases, with 15 bases between. Germline-derived CDR1 and CDR2 are SEHNR and FQNEAQ (reference sequence). CDR3 bases: TGTGCCAGCAGCCTTTCGACGGACTTACAGCCCCAGCATTTT. This codes for CASSLSTDLQPQHF.

This chain joins TRBV7-9 and TRBJ2-2; possible D gene TRBD2, 6 bases. The germline V and J ends were trimmed by 1 base and 6 bases, with 9 bases remaining between them. The CDR3 length is 14 residues. From germline, CDR1 is SEHNR and CDR2 FQNEAQ (reference sequence). CDR3 nucleotide sequence: TGTGCCAGCAGCTTAGATCTAGCGCCCGGGGAGCTGTTTTTT. Protein product: CASSLDLAPGELFF.

V is TRBV6-5 and J is TRBJ2-1, with D possibly TRBD2 on 5 matching bases. In germline, CDR1 is MNHEY, CDR2 SVGAGI. Trimming shortened V by 8 bases and J by 7 bases, and 15 bases separated the two germline ends. The CDR3 extends over 13 amino acids. The CDR3 DNA sequence: TGTGCCAGCCGCAGCGGCTTGGGGAATGAGCAGTTCTTC. Translated: CASRSGLGNEQFF.

The V and J genes are TRBV9 and TRBJ1-1; a possible D gene is TRBD1 (5 bases). V shed 3 bases and J shed 5 bases, with 23 bases lying between them. CDR3 length equals 17 residues. In germline, CDR1 is SGDLS, CDR2 YYNGEE. The CDR3 reads CASSGGAGSTRGTEAFF. The CDR3 DNA is TGTGCCAGCAGCGGAGGGGCCGGGTCTACTCGGGGGACTGAAGCTTTCTTT.

The rearrangement links TRBV29-1 to TRBJ1-5; 7 bases map to TRBD1. This CDR3 region has 13 residues. CDR1 is SQVTM, CDR2 ANQGSEA, per germline. With V trimmed by 7 bases and J by 6 bases, 9 bases remained unmatched. Here the CDR3 DNA reads TGCAGCGCCGCCGGGACAGAGGGTCAGCCCCAGCATTTT. As protein: CSAAGTEGQPQHF.

The chain joins TRBV19 to TRBJ2-1, with 12 bases matching TRBD2. V lost 5 bases, J lost 9 bases, and 8 bases stayed unmatched. The CDR3 loop spans 15 amino acids. The germline V gene has CDR1 LNHDA and CDR2 SQIVND (reference sequence). CDR3 bases: TGTGCCAGTAGTTGGACTAGCGGGACGGCGGCTGAGCAGTTCTTC. Its protein product is CASSWTSGTAAEQFF.

The chain uses TRBV6-5 and TRBJ1-1, with 7 positions matching TRBD1. This CDR3 region has 15 residues. Per germline, CDR1 MNHEY and CDR2 SVGAGI. V lost 5 bases and J lost 3; bases outside the gene matches: 9. The CDR3 spells CASSQYRGRDTEAFF. CDR3 in DNA: TGTGCCAGCAGTCAGTACAGGGGTCGGGACACTGAAGCTTTCTTT.

Notes on this clone: Other DNA sequences of this sample code for an identical CDR3. V and J are TRBV7-8 and TRBJ2-7, with D possibly being TRBD2 (6 bases). V gave up 4 bases and J gave up 0 bases, with 10 bases separating them. CDR1 is SGHVS, CDR2 FQNEAQ, per germline. This CDR3 region has 14 residues. Here the CDR3 reads CASSSRESSYEQYF. Written as DNA, the CDR3 is TGTGCCAGCAGCTCTCGGGAGAGCTCCTACGAGCAGTACTTC.

The chain joins TRBV7-2 to TRBJ1-1, with 10 bases identical to TRBD1. The V segment lost 3 bases and the J segment 5 bases; nucleotides outside the gene matches: 6. The CDR3 extends over 15 amino acids. Germline V lookup: CDR1 SGHTA, CDR2 FQGNSA. CDR3 residues: CASSLGQGRQTEAFF. CDR3 DNA: TGTGCCAGCAGCTTGGGACAGGGGAGGCAAACTGAAGCTTTCTTT. The full variable domain, rest sourced from reference TRBV7-2 and TRBJ1-1, is GAGVSQSPSNKVTEKGKDVELRCDPISGHTALYWYRQSLGQGLEFLIYFQGNSAPDKSGLPSDRFSAERTGGSVSTLTIQRTQQEDSAVYLCASSLGQGRQTEAFFGQGTRLTVV.

The V call is TRBV13, the J call TRBJ1-2; TRBD1 agrees at 9 bases. The V segment lost 10 bases and the J segment 6 bases; nucleotides outside the gene matches: 15. Germline V gene sequence: CDR1 PRHDT, CDR2 FYEKMQ (reference sequence). The CDR3 is 15 residues long. Here the CDR3 DNA reads TGTGCCACCCTCTACCGGGACAGGGAAAAAAATGGCTACACCTTC. It codes for CATLYRDREKNGYTF.

V usage is TRBV5-1 and J usage is TRBJ2-1; the D gene is possibly TRBD2 (6 bases). The CDR3 is 17 residues long. Germline V gene lookup returns CDR1 SGHRS and CDR2 YFSETQ. V lost 4 bases and J lost 4, with 21 bases in between. The CDR3 DNA is TGCGCCAGCAGCGTCCGGTGGTCTAGCGTGACTTACAATGAGCAGTTCTTC. Its protein is CASSVRWSSVTYNEQFF. The variable domain in full, with the rest retrieved from reference TRBV5-1 and TRBJ2-1, is KAGVTQTPRYLIKTRGQQVTLSCSPISGHRSVSWYQQTPGQGLQFLFEYFSETQRNKGNFPGRFSGRQFSNSRSEMNVSTLELGDSALYLCASSVRWSSVTYNEQFFGPGTRLTVL.

CDR3 amino acids: CASSNSGTGIQPQHF. The CDR3 nucleotides are TGTGCCAGCAGCAACTCCGGGACAGGGATCCAGCCCCAGCATTTT. The gene calls are TRBV7-8 and TRBJ1-5; 9 bases agree with TRBD1. CDR3 length: 15 residues. Unmatched junction bases numbered 9, after V lost 5 bases and J lost 7 bases. CDR1 is SGHVS and CDR2 is FQNEAQ in the germline V gene.

In its sample, this clone was seen once. The chain uses TRBV5-5 and TRBJ2-1, with TRBD2 matching over 9 bases. The CDR3 extends over 15 amino acids. The germline gives CDR1 SGHKS, CDR2 YYEKEE (reference sequence). The trim removed 3 bases at V and 6 bases at J, leaving 7 bases unmatched. The DNA for the CDR3 is TGTGCCAGCAGCTCCCTAGCGGGATCATCCAATGAGCAGTTCTTC. Protein sequence: CASSSLAGSSNEQFF.

The chain employs TRBV11-2 and TRBJ1-2; D unresolved. Between the trimmed V and J ends, which lost 5 bases and 4 bases, there was a span of 17 bases. The CDR3 consists of 15 residues. Germline CDR1 and CDR2: SGHAT and FQNNGV. In DNA form, the CDR3 reads TGTGCCAGCAGCCCCGTGATAGCCGCCTCCTATGGCTACACCTTC. Translating gives CASSPVIAASYGYTF.

About this clone: The junction differs from germline at one of its ends, possibly a read error. This chain connects TRBV6-5 to TRBJ1-2, with D possibly being TRBD1 (6 bases). Germline CDR1 reads MNHEY; CDR2 reads SVGAGI. This CDR3 has 16 residues. CDR3 sequence reads: CASSYEHRAPTYGYIF. CDR3 nucleotide sequence: TGTGCCAGCAGTTACGAACACAGGGCTCCCACCTATGGCTACATCTTC.

CDR3 residues: CASSPPGQGSGNTIYF. CDR3 nucleotide sequence: TGTGCCAGCAGTCCCCCGGGACAGGGCTCTGGAAACACCATATATTTT. The V call is TRBV28, the J call TRBJ1-3, with 9 bases matching TRBD1. The germline V gene has CDR1 MDHEN and CDR2 SYDVKM. This CDR3 is built from 16 residues. With 5 bases clipped from V and 0 bases from J, the junction kept 5 bases outside the gene matches.

The rearrangement links TRBV11-3 to TRBJ2-3, with 8 bases matching TRBD2. CDR3 length equals 16 residues. Germline lookup yields CDR1 SGHNT and CDR2 YENEEA. With V trimmed by 4 bases and J by 1 base, 7 bases remained unmatched. CDR3: CASSSKAGAGTDTQYF. The CDR3 nucleotides are TGTGCCAGCAGCTCGAAAGCGGGAGCGGGCACAGATACGCAGTATTTT. Full variable domain (remainder filled in from reference TRBV11-3 and TRBJ2-3): EAGVVQSPRYKIIEKKQPVAFWCNPISGHNTLYWYLQNLGQGPELLIRYENEEAVDDSQLPKDRFSAERLKGVDSTLKIQPAELGDSAVYLCASSSKAGAGTDTQYFGPGTRLTVL.

V and J are TRBV19 and TRBJ2-7, with TRBD1 identical over 9 bases. The CDR3 loop spans 15 amino acids. After removal of 6 bases from V and 4 bases from J, the junction contained 10 bases not matched to a gene. CDR1 is LNHDA, CDR2 SQIVND, per germline (reference sequence). The CDR3 reads CASRNTGTGFYEQYF. The CDR3 coding sequence is TGTGCCAGTAGAAACACCGGGACAGGGTTTTACGAGCAGTACTTC. Drawing the rest from reference TRBV19 and TRBJ2-7, the complete variable domain is DGGITQSPKYLFRKEGQNVTLSCEQNLNHDAMYWYRQDPGQGLRLIYYSQIVNDFQKGDIAEGYSVSREKKESFPLTVTSAQKNPTAFYLCASRNTGTGFYEQYFGPGTRLTVT.

This clone was seen just once. The chain links TRBV3-1 (or the pseudogene TRBV3-2) to TRBJ1-1; a possible D gene is TRBD1 (6 bases). Germline lookup yields CDR1 LGHDT and CDR2 YNNKEL (reference sequence). V was cut by 1 base and J by 0 bases, with 12 bases left in between. The CDR3 has 16 residues. CDR3 amino acids: CASSQGNRALNTEAFF. CDR3 in DNA: TGTGCCAGCAGCCAAGGGAACAGGGCGCTGAACACTGAAGCTTTCTTT.

The J gene is TRBJ1-6, the V gene TRBV6-5, with D possibly being TRBD1 (6 bases). The CDR3 length is 15 residues. Looked up from germline, CDR1 is MNHEY and CDR2 is SVGAGI. Trimming stripped 0 bases from V and 11 bases from J, with 14 bases between. CDR3 loop: CASSYSRQVETPLHF. In DNA, the CDR3 is TGTGCCAGCAGTTACTCGAGACAGGTCGAGACACCCCTCCACTTT.

The sample holds one count of this clone. The rearrangement uses TRBV20-1 and TRBJ2-5; 9 bases align to TRBD2. V lost 3 bases and J lost 3; bases outside the gene matches: 11. The CDR3 spans 16 residues. Germline values: CDR1 DFQATT, CDR2 SNEGSKA (reference sequence). The CDR3: CSASTWREGTKETQYF. The CDR3 DNA reads as TGCAGTGCTAGTACATGGCGGGAGGGGACCAAAGAGACCCAGTACTTC.

V is TRBV18 and J is TRBJ1-4; 12 bases align to TRBD1. The CDR3 totals 17 residues. Germline CDR1 is KGHSH and CDR2 is LQKENI. V lost 3 bases, J lost 8 bases, and 10 bases stayed unmatched. This chain's CDR3 is CASSPGTGGLLGEKLFF. DNA for the CDR3: TGTGCCAGCTCACCTGGGACAGGGGGCCTACTAGGAGAAAAACTGTTTTTT.

This chain links TRBV12-5 with TRBJ2-1; D is ambiguous. The V gene's germline CDR1 is LGHNT and CDR2 FRNRAP. Trimming left V 2 bases short and J 5 bases short, with 4 bases between. CDR3 length: 12 residues. As DNA, the CDR3 is TGTGCTAGTGGTTTGCTACACAATGAGCAGTTCTTC. Its protein is CASGLLHNEQFF. Full variable domain (remainder filled in from reference TRBV12-5 and TRBJ2-1): DARVTQTPRHKVTEMGQEVTMRCQPILGHNTVFWYRQTMMQGLELLAYFRNRAPLDDSGMPKDRFSAEMPDATLATLKIQPSEPRDSAVYFCASGLLHNEQFFGPGTRLTVL.